This T cell receptor (beta chain) was recorded in a study of T cell changes during pregnancy in multiple sclerosis. TCRdb's table, derived via immunoSEQ multiplex PCR, lists solely in-frame clones and lacks some. The sample lists tens of thousands of clones, around nine tenths occurring once. The sample here was CD4+ T cells from peripheral blood mononuclear cells, taken in the third trimester of pregnancy. The sequence came from a female donor with multiple sclerosis, enrolled in a pregnancy study.

The CDR3, as DNA: TGCGCCAGCAGCCCCTTGGACTCTAACTATGGCTACACCTTC. This translates into CASSPLDSNYGYTF. The chain recombines TRBV5-1 with TRBJ1-2; D call uncertain. V gave up 4 bases and J gave up 0 bases, with 10 bases separating them. The CDR3 is 14 residues long. Germline V lookup: CDR1 SGHRS, CDR2 YFSETQ.